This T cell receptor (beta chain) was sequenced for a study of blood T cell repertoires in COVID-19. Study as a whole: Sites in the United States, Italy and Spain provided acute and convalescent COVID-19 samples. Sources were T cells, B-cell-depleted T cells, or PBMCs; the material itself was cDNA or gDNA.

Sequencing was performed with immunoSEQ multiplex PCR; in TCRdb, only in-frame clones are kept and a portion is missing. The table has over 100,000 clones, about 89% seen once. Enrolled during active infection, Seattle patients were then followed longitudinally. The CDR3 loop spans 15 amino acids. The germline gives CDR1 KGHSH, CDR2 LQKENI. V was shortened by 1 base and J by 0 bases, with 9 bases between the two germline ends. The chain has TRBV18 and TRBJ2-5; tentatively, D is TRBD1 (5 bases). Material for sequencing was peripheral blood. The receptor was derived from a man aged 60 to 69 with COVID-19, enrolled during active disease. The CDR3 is CASSPLMTDQETQYF. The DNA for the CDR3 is TGTGCCAGCTCACCACTCATGACAGACCAAGAGACCCAGTACTTC.